These T cell receptor beta chains were read from a single sample in a study of T cell responses to AZD1222 COVID-19 vaccine. Assay: immunoSEQ multiplex PCR; the TCRdb copy retains only in-frame clones and omits some. The sample has under 200,000 clones, more than 80% seen once. The specimen comprised peripheral blood, sampled on day 0 of AZD1222 vaccination. The receptors originated from an adult in good health. The CDR3 runs from the conserved cysteine through the conserved F or W. Fields, in order: clone size, V gene, J gene, D gene, CDR3 DNA, CDR3 protein. A D gene is named only where the DNA matches it firmly. Not all rows give a size; the values are once, few, many and, for expanded clones, a class.

clone size: NA
V gene: TRBV4-1
J gene: TRBJ1-1
D gene: NA
CDR3 DNA: TGCGCCAGCAGCCATGCCCAGCGACTCACTGAAGCTTTCTTT
CDR3 protein: CASSHAQRLTEAFF

clone size: once
V gene: TRBV11-2
J gene: TRBJ1-1
D gene: NA
CDR3 DNA: TGTGCCAGCAGCTCCCCAGCCGGCAGGGTAAACACTGAAGCTTTCTTT
CDR3 protein: CASSSPAGRVNTEAFF

clone size: once
V gene: TRBV18
J gene: TRBJ1-5
D gene: TRBD1
CDR3 DNA: TGTGCCAGCTCCCTCGACAGGGAGCAGCCCCAGCATTTT
CDR3 protein: CASSLDREQPQHF

clone size: NA
V gene: TRBV9
J gene: TRBJ1-3
D gene: NA
CDR3 DNA: TGTGCCAGCAGCGTAGACGGGGGGATCTCTGGAAACACCATATATTTT
CDR3 protein: CASSVDGGISGNTIYF

clone size: NA
V gene: TRBV19
J gene: TRBJ2-7
D gene: NA
CDR3 DNA: TGTGCCAGTAGTATAGAATCGACAAACGAGCAGTACTTC
CDR3 protein: CASSIESTNEQYF

clone size: NA
V gene: TRBV7-2
J gene: TRBJ1-5
D gene: NA
CDR3 DNA: TGTGCCAGCAGCTTAGTTGCTGATCAGCCCCAGCATTTT
CDR3 protein: CASSLVADQPQHF

clone size: NA
V gene: TRBV3-1/TRBV3-2
J gene: TRBJ1-1
D gene: NA
CDR3 DNA: TGTGCCAGCAGCCAAGTCGTAAGCACTGAAGCTTTCTTT
CDR3 protein: CASSQVVSTEAFF

clone size: NA
V gene: TRBV6-5
J gene: TRBJ2-1
D gene: NA
CDR3 DNA: TGTGCCAGCAGTTTAACCGGCGATGAGCAGTTCTTC
CDR3 protein: CASSLTGDEQFF

clone size: NA
V gene: TRBV25-1
J gene: TRBJ1-2
D gene: NA
CDR3 DNA: TGTGCCAGCAGTGAAAGGGTTGACCGTGGCTACACCTTC
CDR3 protein: CASSERVDRGYTF

clone size: once
V gene: TRBV19
J gene: TRBJ2-7
D gene: NA
CDR3 DNA: TGTGCCAGTCAGGAGTCGGTTGGCAGGAACCACTACGAGCAGTACTTC
CDR3 protein: CASQESVGRNHYEQYF

clone size: NA
V gene: TRBV14
J gene: TRBJ1-1
D gene: TRBD1
CDR3 DNA: TGTGCCAGCAGCCCTTTCACAGGGGGCGGGAACACTGAAGCTTTCTTT
CDR3 protein: CASSPFTGGGNTEAFF

clone size: once
V gene: TRBV6-5
J gene: TRBJ2-1
D gene: TRBD2
CDR3 DNA: TGTGCCAGCCATACGGGACTAGCGGGATACAATGAGCAGTTCTTC
CDR3 protein: CASHTGLAGYNEQFF

clone size: NA
V gene: TRBV7-4
J gene: TRBJ1-5
D gene: TRBD1
CDR3 DNA: TGTGCCAGCAGCTTCTGCTTGCCCCACAGGGGGCCGCTCGGCAATCAGCCCCAGCATTTT
CDR3 protein: CASSFCLPHRGPLGNQPQHF